This T cell receptor beta chain came from a study of cytomegalovirus exposure and HLA in healthy donors (TCRdb year 2017). Some background on the complete study: According to an earlier analysis of 450 to 650 of the donors, some 180 million T cells yielded 117 million unique TCR beta sequences and about 300 Gb of sequence data. HLA typing covered class I and class II loci at four-digit resolution. An early release covering just under 650 HLA-typed donors comprised about 290 gigabases of sequencing data and roughly 86 million unique TCR sequences. The number of donors typed differed by locus, with about 620-630 for A, B, C, DRB1 and DQB1, around 560 for DQA1, 600 to 610 for DPA1, and around 430 for DPB1. A later genetic analysis took genome-wide SNP genotypes for about three fifths of the 666 donors and used that subset as a discovery cohort. The study combined high-throughput TCR immunosequencing, statistical association of individual TCRs with disease status, and machine learning to predict cytomegalovirus infection status. Because of strong linkage in the cohort, 5 or 6 DR-DQ haplotypes were treated as single units for association and clustering. To decide whether each TCR beta V gene segment behaved as functional or pseudogenic, an earlier analysis of some 600 of the donors relied on high-throughput TCR beta sequencing. Alongside the repertoire data, information on donor age, sex, ethnicity and CMV serostatus was compiled. The aim of the study was to test whether cataloging public T cell receptors could identify signatures of past pathogen exposure. Using immunosequencing, the study profiled T cell repertoires from 666 subjects and related those repertoires to cytomegalovirus serostatus. Among around 400 genotyped donors of the cohort, an average of around 240,000 unique TCR beta nucleotide sequences was sequenced per donor, of which about 19% were non-productive. All discovery cohort repertoires had been generated using a single sequencing platform. The genetic ancestry cluster associated with self-reported Caucasian donors included 65% to 90% of the 398 genotyped donors. In the later analysis, no new phenotypic data were used to find candidate immune exposures; instead, reliance was placed on TCR beta sequences and their occurrence across donors. In addition to the first cohort of 666 subjects, a separate validation cohort of about 120 different subjects was used. A later analysis re-examined previously published TCR beta repertoires from around 670 donors and added high-resolution HLA genotyping to investigate patterns of TCR occurrence. Study-wide conclusions, independent of this receptor: A later analysis found that most CMV-associated TCR beta chains appeared HLA-restricted, with HLA associations seemingly driven largely by CMV exposure. Correlated functional status among segregating V segments might be attributable to linkage disequilibrium, but an unknown experimental factor could not be ruled out. A cluster of highly shared sequence variants was judged likely to represent a technical artifact of the sequencing pipeline. While some public TCRs were present in many individuals, most TCR sequences turned up only very rarely across donors. A further reported finding was that TCR beta sequences accurately predicted the HLA-A and HLA-B alleles for most subjects in the first cohort. It was suggested by the authors that the approach could potentially be generalized to other disease states and immunological phenotypes. In an earlier analysis of approximately 600 of the donors, most TCR beta V segments were observed in productive rearrangements about 87% or about 30% of the time, broadly matching IMGT annotations. In a later analysis, the rate of TCR association differed among HLA loci, with DRB1 alleles having the most associated TCRs and HLA-C alleles having the fewest. Some IMGT-functional V segments, including TRBV6-2 and TRBV6-3, could not be distinguished by the 87-base-pair reads and were therefore excluded. When HLA alleles, especially DR and DQ, strongly co-occurred, TCR associations were difficult to assign to individual alleles. In vitro tests confirmed that a few of the cytomegalovirus-associated TCR beta chains recognize cytomegalovirus antigens. A later analysis associated approximately 17,000 TCR beta sequences with specific HLA alleles at a false discovery rate of 0.05. Compared with the approximately 710-donor mean, donors in an Asian-associated ancestry cluster had fewer N-insertions in productive TCRs, according to a later genetic analysis. V-gene and J-gene trimming of TCR beta chains was associated with a missense DCLRE1C variant in a later genetic analysis, and the association was replicated in an independent cohort. The cohort was sequenced for TCR beta chains only, and without alpha or paired-chain data the features that could be detected were limited. For the cohort, immune exposure information was limited to CMV serostatus. The study listed 150 to 200 TCR beta chains as associated with cytomegalovirus. In both the original and validation cohorts, the classifier was reported to diagnose cytomegalovirus status with high specificity and sensitivity. Compared with equally common non-associated chains, HLA-associated TCR beta chains in a later analysis were more clonally expanded and had lower generation probabilities. Because HLA typing was unavailable for some donors at each locus, only the typed subset was used in association tests. Sequencing depth was assumed to be roughly uniform across donors in the presence/absence analyses, though that assumption may not hold. The earlier analysis of 450 to 700 of the donors excluded 15 to 20 rarely observed V segments, including chromosome 9 orphons, because counts were too low. Several of the top co-occurrence clusters appeared to be linked to parvovirus B19, influenza, CMV and Epstein-Barr virus, according to a later analysis.

The CDR3, from cysteine to phenylalanine, totals 14 residues. The CDR3 DNA has 42 bases and is translated from base 1. Per the germline V gene, MDHEN is the CDR1 and SYDVKM is the CDR2. V sheds 2 bases and J sheds 3 bases, leaving 10 bases between their ends. About this clone itself: Its antigen specificity is not known. No quality values exist for individual bases; no much larger clone is one base distant.

The cohort was made up of under 800 healthy bone marrow donors. At the time of sampling, all cohort members were nominally healthy, though unrecorded immune exposures were likely present. The donor tested CMV seronegative, placing the donor among the 350 or so seronegative members of the cohort. Each donor provided a peripheral blood sample, and peripheral blood mononuclear cells were used for TCR beta sequencing. Genomic DNA extraction from the blood cell samples was performed with the Qiagen DNeasy Blood Extraction Kit. Receptor amplification or capture employed the immunoSEQ multiplex PCR assay. A mixture of 60 forward primers for TCR Vbeta segments and 13 reverse primers for TCR Jbeta segments was used in the multiplex PCR. The CDR3 region of rearranged TCR beta genes was amplified from genomic DNA with a multiplex PCR assay. The amplified TCR beta libraries were sequenced on the Illumina HiSeq System as 87-base-pair reads. On the authors' methods: A later analysis tallied 80 million to 95 million unique TCR beta chains across the approximately 670 repertoires, and approximately 11 million of those chains were shared by two or more donors. A nearest-neighbor algorithm error-corrected the raw reads and collapsed the reads into unique sequences, merging closely related sequences to remove PCR and sequencing errors. To assign V, D and J gene segments, CDR3 sequences were aligned to IMGT reference sequences. For a sequence to be retained, at least a six-nucleotide match to both a V gene segment and a J gene segment was required. Rearrangements were classified as productive when the CDR3 lacked stop codons and remained in frame with V and J, and all other rearrangements were classified as non-productive. CDR3 was defined by IMGT convention, running from the second conserved V-encoded cysteine to the conserved J-encoded phenylalanine. In an earlier analysis of around 540 of the donors, sequences lacking an unambiguous match to a single V gene segment were excluded. In an earlier analysis of approximately 590 of the donors, V segments were called functional above 56.7% productive rearrangements and were called segregating when the between-donor standard deviation exceeded 5%. A statistical classification framework was developed to diagnose cytomegalovirus status using the catalog of TCR beta chain sequences. V and J gene assignment, in a later analysis, came from comparing TCR nucleotide sequences with IMGT/GENE-DB human TR gene sequences. A later analysis assigned CDR3 sequences and most-parsimonious VDJ recombination scenarios with the TCRdist pipeline. In a later analysis, every TCR beta chain was defined by the combination of its CDR3 amino acid sequence and its V-gene family, and reads without a unique V-gene family were dropped. A later analysis removed roughly 590 highly shared, low-generation-probability nucleotide sequences to deal with suspected cross-contamination and a sequencing artifact. In a later analysis, a clonal expansion index for each public chain was calculated from normalized within-repertoire ranks of inferred template counts. Generation probabilities in a later analysis came from a VDJ recombination model fitted to out-of-frame rearrangements, and those results were checked against IGoR. Hypergeometric tests were used in a later analysis to score TCR-TCR, TCR-HLA and TCR-CMV co-occurrence, with a repertoire-size bias correction applied to the TCR pairs. False discovery rates were estimated in a later analysis by permuting HLA or CMV assignments 20 times. In a later analysis, co-occurring TCRs were grouped with DBSCAN, and TCRdist sequence similarity was added when clustering was performed within HLA-allele-positive subsets. For co-occurrence clustering, repertoires with fewer than 30,000 or more than 120,000 public chains were excluded, along with about five repertoires with anomalous nucleotide sharing. TCRdb limited this immuneACCESS table to in-frame rearrangements with V and J called. A share of clones is missing; checked studies link under half to unresolved V genes, and the rest is unexplained. V, J and clone size reflect that table, while D and trimming were determined from the DNA. The sample contains about 120,000 clones, about 72% of them found a single time. The ten largest account for 1.4% to 1.5% of the sample.

Sequencing was performed on PBMCs. Here the chain combines TRBV28 and TRBJ1-1, with a tentative D gene TRBD1 over 6 matching bases. The source is a female donor in good health and CMV-seronegative. The bases read TGTGCCAGCAGTTTAGGGCAGGGGCACACTGAAGCTTTCTTT. Protein translation: CASSLGQGHTEAFF.